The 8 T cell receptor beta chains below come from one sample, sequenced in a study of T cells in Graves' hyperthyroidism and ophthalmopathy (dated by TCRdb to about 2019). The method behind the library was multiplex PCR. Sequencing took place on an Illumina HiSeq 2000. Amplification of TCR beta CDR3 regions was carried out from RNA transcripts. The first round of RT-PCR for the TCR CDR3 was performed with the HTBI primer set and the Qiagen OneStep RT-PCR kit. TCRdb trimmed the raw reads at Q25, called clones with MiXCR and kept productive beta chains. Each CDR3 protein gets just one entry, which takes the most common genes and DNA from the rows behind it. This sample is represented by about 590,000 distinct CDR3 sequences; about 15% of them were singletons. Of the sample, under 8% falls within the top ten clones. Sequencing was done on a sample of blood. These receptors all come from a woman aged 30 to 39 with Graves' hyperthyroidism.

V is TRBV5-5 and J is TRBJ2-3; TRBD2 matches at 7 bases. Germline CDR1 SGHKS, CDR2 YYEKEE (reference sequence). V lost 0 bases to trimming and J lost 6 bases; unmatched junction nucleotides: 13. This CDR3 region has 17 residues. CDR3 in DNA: TGTGCCAGCAGCTTGGAATTCGTGGCGGGAGTTTACGATACGCAGTATTTT. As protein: CASSLEFVAGVYDTQYF.

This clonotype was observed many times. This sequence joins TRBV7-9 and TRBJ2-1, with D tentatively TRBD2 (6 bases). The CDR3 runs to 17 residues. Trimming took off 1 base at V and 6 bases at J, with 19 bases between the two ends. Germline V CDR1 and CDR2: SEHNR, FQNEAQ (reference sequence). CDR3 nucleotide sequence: TGTGCCAGCAGCTTAGTCAGCCCGGCGATGGGGGGCAATGAGCAGTTCTTC. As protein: CASSLVSPAMGGNEQFF. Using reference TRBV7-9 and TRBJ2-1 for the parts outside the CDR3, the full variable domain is DTGVSQNPRHKITKRGQNVTFRCDPISEHNRLYWYRQTLGQGPEFLTYFQNEAQLEKSRLLSDRFSAERPKGSFSTLEIQRTEQGDSAMYLCASSLVSPAMGGNEQFFGPGTRLTVL.

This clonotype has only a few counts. The CDR3 region is CAWSRLAGGLDTQYF. CDR3 DNA: TGTGCCTGGAGTAGACTAGCGGGAGGGCTGGATACGCAGTATTTT. The chain uses TRBV30 and TRBJ2-3; 14 bases align to TRBD2. V was pared by 2 bases and J by 6 bases, with 4 bases of the junction left unmatched. This CDR3 spans 15 amino acids. Germline V gene sequence: CDR1 GTSNPN, CDR2 SVGIG (reference sequence).

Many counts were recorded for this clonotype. CDR3 residues: CASSLEGVGTGELFF. The CDR3, as DNA: TGTGCCAGCAGCCTCGAAGGGGTAGGCACCGGGGAGCTGTTTTTT. The chain combines TRBV7-3 with TRBJ2-2; D possibly corresponds to TRBD1 (5 bases). The CDR3 is 15 residues long. Looked up from germline, CDR1 is SGHTA and CDR2 is FQGTGA. Trimming removed 5 bases at V and 4 bases at J, with 14 bases between.

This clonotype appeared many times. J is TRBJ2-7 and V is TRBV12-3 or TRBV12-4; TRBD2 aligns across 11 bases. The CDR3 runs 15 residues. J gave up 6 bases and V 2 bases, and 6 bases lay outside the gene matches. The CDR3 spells CASSLTRLAGPEQYF. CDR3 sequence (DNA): TGTGCCAGCAGTTTAACGAGACTAGCGGGACCCGAGCAGTACTTC.

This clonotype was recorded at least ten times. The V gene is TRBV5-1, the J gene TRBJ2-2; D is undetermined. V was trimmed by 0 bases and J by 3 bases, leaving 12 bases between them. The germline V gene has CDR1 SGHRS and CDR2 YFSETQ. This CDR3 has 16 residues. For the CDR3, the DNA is TGCGCCAGCAGCTTGGCCCCGATGGGCGACACCGGGGAGCTGTTTTTT. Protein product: CASSLAPMGDTGELFF.

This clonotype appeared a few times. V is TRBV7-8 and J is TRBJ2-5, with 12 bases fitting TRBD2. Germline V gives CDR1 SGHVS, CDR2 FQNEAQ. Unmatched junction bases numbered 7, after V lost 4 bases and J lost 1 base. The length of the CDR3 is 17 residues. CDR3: CASSSFGTSGPQETQYF. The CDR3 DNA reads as TGTGCCAGCAGCTCTTTCGGGACTAGCGGGCCCCAAGAGACCCAGTACTTC.

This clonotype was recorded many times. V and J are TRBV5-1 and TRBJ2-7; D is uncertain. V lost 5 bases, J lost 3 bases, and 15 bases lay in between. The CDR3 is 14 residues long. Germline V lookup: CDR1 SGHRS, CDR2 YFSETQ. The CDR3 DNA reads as TGCGCCAGCAGTGTCGACCCAACCGACTACGAGCAGTACTTC. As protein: CASSVDPTDYEQYF.